The present T cell receptor beta chain was sequenced within a study of blood T cell repertoires in COVID-19. Method: immunoSEQ multiplex PCR; TCRdb's copy keeps in-frame clones and lacks some. The sample has just under 250,000 clones; approximately 90% are singletons. Germline CDR1 SGHNT, CDR2 YYREEE (reference sequence). This CDR3 comprises 15 residues. J gave up 4 bases and V 7 bases, and 9 bases lay outside the gene matches. Sequencing was carried out using PBMCs or T cells enriched from blood (not recorded which). The rearrangement uses TRBV5-4 and TRBJ2-3; 10 bases are shared with TRBD1. This TCR was sampled from a woman in her thirties who had recovered from COVID-19. CDR3 residues: CASRPGGQGPDTQYF. The DNA of the CDR3 is TGTGCCAGCCGCCCCGGGGGACAGGGGCCAGATACGCAGTATTTT. Full variable domain (rest looked up from reference TRBV5-4 and TRBJ2-3): ETGVTQSPTHLIKTRGQQVTLRCSSQSGHNTVSWYQQALGQGPQFIFQYYREEENGRGNFPPRFSGLQFPNYSSELNVNALELDDSALYLCASRPGGQGPDTQYFGPGTRLTVL.